The clone carrying this T cell receptor beta chain turned up a few times. Profiling relied on immunoSEQ multiplex PCR, and the TCRdb table lists in-frame clones only, not all of them. The data show about 230,000 clones, with approximately 81% seen just once and about 8% held by the top ten. The data originate from a study of blood T cell repertoires in COVID-19. This receptor was obtained from an elderly woman with acute or convalescent COVID-19. The specimen was peripheral blood.

The CDR3 bases are TGTGCCAGCAGCCAAGCGACTGCTGGTGCTGGAAACACCATATATTTT. Amino acid sequence: CASSQATAGAGNTIYF. The V gene is TRBV3-1 (or the pseudogene TRBV3-2), the J gene TRBJ1-3; D ambiguous. CDR3 size: 16 residues. V was cut by 1 base and J by 2 bases, with 12 bases left in between. CDR1 is LGHDT, CDR2 YNNKEL, per germline (reference sequence).